This T cell receptor beta chain emerged from a study of blood T cell repertoires in COVID-19 (dated by TCRdb to 2018 to 2021). Regarding the study in general: Collaborator samples came from the United States, Italy and Spain and covered acute and convalescent phases of COVID-19. The prospective study material was composed of cDNA or gDNA derived from T cells, B-cell-depleted T cells, or PBMCs. Deeply sampled blood TCRbeta repertoires from subjects exposed to, actively infected with, or recovered from COVID-19 were included in the dataset. The repertoires were released in a freely available public database intended as a resource for research on the immune response to SARS-CoV-2. The samples were drawn from the first 160 participants of the ongoing ImmuneRACE study and from about 1,200 subjects provided by 6 global collaborators. The sample metadata nearly always contained a de-identified subject ID, COVID-19 status, age in years and sex. Where available, HLA class I and class II types were taken from metadata supplied by the sample provider and were not determined by assay-based typing.

TCRbeta CDR3 regions were amplified from genomic DNA by means of the immunoSEQ Assay, a bias-controlled multiplex PCR. The original pipeline was this. Within the assay, amplification of reference gene primers was used to estimate how many nucleated cells each sample contained. Sequence reads were collapsed and filtered to measure the absolute abundance of every unique TCRbeta CDR3 rearrangement. Productive Simpson clonality was computed per sample as the square root of Simpson's diversity index over productive rearrangements. Here the immuneACCESS table is served through TCRdb, limited to in-frame sequences with V and J called. Missing clones are a known gap in these copies; in checked studies unresolved V genes cover under half, and the rest lacks a known reason. Clone size and the V and J calls come from that table; the DNA yielded D and trimming. The sample table records some 130,000 clones; about 90% of these occur just once. Roughly 3.6% of the sample is held by the ten biggest clonotypes.

Each collaborating institution followed its own protocols to collect whole blood in K2EDTA tubes. For TCRbeta analysis, collaborators shipped samples in one of three forms: frozen whole blood, isolated PBMCs, or DNA extracted from either of those sample types. Here is what the overall study found, with its caveats: The amount of clinical and demographic metadata varied by source and participant and was provided uncurated.

As regards this clone: No antigen is known for it. Within one base of it there is no much larger clone, and no base qualities were kept.

The CDR1 and CDR2 encoded by the germline V gene (reference sequence) are MNHNY and SVGAGI. The CDR3 contains 16 residues, cysteine and phenylalanine counted. This entry keeps only the CDR3 DNA: 48 bases, framed from base 1. V gives up 4 bases and J gives up 0 bases, and the segment between their germline ends measures 15 bases. The specimen sequenced was peripheral blood. In this chain, TRBV6-6 is recombined with TRBJ1-2; the D segment could be TRBD1, given 5 matching bases. The source of this sequence is a woman aged 55-75 years with acute or convalescent COVID-19. The CDR3: CASSSSGTAANYGYTF. The DNA sequence is TGTGCCAGCAGTTCAAGCGGGACGGCAGCTAACTATGGCTACACCTTC.